This T cell receptor (beta chain) was found in a study of blood T cell repertoires in COVID-19. Across the study: Sources were T cells, B-cell-depleted T cells, or PBMCs; the material itself was cDNA or gDNA.

This clone was found once. Sequencing used immunoSEQ multiplex PCR; TCRdb keeps in-frame clones, though not all of them. In the table there are some 230,000 clones, roughly four fifths of which are singletons. This CDR3 is built from 12 residues. V lost 6 bases to trimming and J lost 7 bases, with 9 bases between them. This TCR derives from a woman aged 45-65 years with acute or convalescent COVID-19. This chain links TRBV12-3 or TRBV12-4 with TRBJ2-2; D is perhaps TRBD1 (5 bases). The sample consisted of peripheral blood. CDR3 protein: CASSPDSGELFF. CDR3 nucleotide sequence: TGTGCCAGCAGCCCCGACAGCGGGGAGCTGTTTTTT.